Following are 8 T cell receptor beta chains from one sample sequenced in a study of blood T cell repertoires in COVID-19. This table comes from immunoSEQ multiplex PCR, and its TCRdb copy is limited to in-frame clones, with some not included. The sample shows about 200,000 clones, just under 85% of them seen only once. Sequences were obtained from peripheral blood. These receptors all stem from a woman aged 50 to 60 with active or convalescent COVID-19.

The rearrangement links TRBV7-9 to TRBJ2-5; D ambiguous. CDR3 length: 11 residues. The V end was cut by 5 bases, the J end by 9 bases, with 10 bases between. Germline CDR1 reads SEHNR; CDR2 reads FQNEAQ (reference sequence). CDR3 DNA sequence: TGTGCCAGCAGCCCACAGCATTCCCAGTACTTC. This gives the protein CASSPQHSQYF. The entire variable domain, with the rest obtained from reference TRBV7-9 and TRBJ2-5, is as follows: DTGVSQNPRHKITKRGQNVTFRCDPISEHNRLYWYRQTLGQGPEFLTYFQNEAQLEKSRLLSDRFSAERPKGSFSTLEIQRTEQGDSAMYLCASSPQHSQYFGPGTRLLVL.

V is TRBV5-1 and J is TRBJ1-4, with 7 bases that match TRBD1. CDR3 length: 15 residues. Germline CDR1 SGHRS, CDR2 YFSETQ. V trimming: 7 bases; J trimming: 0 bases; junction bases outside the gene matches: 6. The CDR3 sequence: CASSVQGATNEKLFF. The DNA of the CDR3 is TGCGCCAGCTCTGTCCAGGGGGCAACTAATGAAAAACTGTTTTTT.

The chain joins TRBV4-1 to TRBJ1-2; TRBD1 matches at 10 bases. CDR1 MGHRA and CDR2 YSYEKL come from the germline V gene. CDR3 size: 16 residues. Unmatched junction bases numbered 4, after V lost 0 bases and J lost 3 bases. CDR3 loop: CASSQEGGQGHYGYTF. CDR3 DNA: TGCGCCAGCAGCCAAGAAGGGGGACAGGGGCACTATGGCTACACCTTC.

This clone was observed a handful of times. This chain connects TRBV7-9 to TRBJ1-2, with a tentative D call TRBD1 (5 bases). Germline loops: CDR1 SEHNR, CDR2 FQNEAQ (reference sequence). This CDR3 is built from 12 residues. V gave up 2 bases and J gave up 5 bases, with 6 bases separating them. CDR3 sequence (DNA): TGTGCCAGCAGCTTAAGACAGTATGGCTACACCTTC. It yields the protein CASSLRQYGYTF.

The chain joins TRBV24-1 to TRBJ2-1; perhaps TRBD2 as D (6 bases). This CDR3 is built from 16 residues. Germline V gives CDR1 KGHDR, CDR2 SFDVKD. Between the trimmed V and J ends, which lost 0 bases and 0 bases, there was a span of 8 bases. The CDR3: CATSDLAGSSYNEQFF. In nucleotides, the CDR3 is TGTGCCACCAGTGATTTGGCGGGGAGCTCCTACAATGAGCAGTTCTTC.

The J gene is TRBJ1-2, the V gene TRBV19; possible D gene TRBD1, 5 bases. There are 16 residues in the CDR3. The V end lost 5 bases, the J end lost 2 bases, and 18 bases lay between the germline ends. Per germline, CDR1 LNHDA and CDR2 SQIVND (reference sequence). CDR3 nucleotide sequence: TGTGCCAGTAGTCGCGGGACGACCGACATCAACTATGGCTACACCTTC. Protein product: CASSRGTTDINYGYTF.

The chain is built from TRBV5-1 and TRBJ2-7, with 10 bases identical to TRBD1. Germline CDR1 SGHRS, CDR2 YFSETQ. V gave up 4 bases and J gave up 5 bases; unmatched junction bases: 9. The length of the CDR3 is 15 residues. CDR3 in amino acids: CASSKGDRGTHEQYV. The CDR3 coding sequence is TGCGCCAGCAGCAAGGGGGACAGGGGTACCCACGAGCAGTACGTC.

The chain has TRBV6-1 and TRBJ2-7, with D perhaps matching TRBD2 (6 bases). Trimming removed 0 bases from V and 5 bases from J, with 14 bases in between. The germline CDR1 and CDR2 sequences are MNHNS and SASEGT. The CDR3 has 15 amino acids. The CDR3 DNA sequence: TGTGCCAGCAGTGAAGCTGGGGGGAACCCGAACGAGCAGTACTTC. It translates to CASSEAGGNPNEQYF.